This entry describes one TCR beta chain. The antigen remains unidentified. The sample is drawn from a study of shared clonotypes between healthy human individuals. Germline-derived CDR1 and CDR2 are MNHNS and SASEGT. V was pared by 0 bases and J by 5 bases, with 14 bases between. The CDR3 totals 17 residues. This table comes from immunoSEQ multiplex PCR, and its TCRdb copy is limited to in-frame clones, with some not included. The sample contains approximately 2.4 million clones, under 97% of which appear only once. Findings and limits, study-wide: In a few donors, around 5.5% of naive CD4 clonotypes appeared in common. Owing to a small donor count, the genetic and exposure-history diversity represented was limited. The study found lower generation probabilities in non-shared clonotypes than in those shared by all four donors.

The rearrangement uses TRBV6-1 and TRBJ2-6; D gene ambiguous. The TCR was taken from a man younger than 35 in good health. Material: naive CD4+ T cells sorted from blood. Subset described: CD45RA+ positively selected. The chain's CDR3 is CASSEAAGLLWANVLTF. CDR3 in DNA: TGTGCCAGCAGTGAAGCGGCCGGGTTACTCTGGGCCAACGTCCTGACTTTC.